This T cell receptor beta chain stems from a study of shared clonotypes between healthy human individuals (dated by TCRdb to 2020 to 2022). About the study as a whole: A couple of women and three men aged 18 to 49 years were included in the cohort. For each donor, three plates each were used for CD4 naive and CD4 memory, two plates were used for CD8 naive, and one plate was used for CD8 memory. To estimate repertoire size and how much clonotypes are shared between individuals, the study performed deep sequencing of blood TCR repertoires from 4 to 6 healthy adults. Libraries were prepared and TCR repertoires were sequenced by different laboratories using diverse techniques, in order to increase sequencing depth and limit assay-specific biases. Each donor's leukapheresis produced roughly between roughly 0.85 and 10 billion PBMCs.

Per the germline V gene, SGHVS is the CDR1 and FNYEAQ is the CDR2. The CDR3 measures 17 amino acids from cysteine to phenylalanine. The CDR3 DNA has 51 bases and is translated from base 1. Ends trimmed: V by 5 bases, J by 1 base; bases unmatched to a gene: 10. CD8 naive samples were CD45RO-negative cells positively selected for CCR7, giving a CD45RA+CCR7+ population that excluded TemRA cells. The donors were healthy, HIV-negative adults who had no recently reported acute infections or vaccinations. Only Caucasian adults living in Nashville, Tennessee, USA were represented among the donors. After blood collection by leukapheresis, PBMCs were isolated using Ficoll-Histopaque density gradient centrifugation and then cryopreserved in the vapor phase of liquid nitrogen. Analytical flow cytometry was used to check the purity and quantity of every magnetically sorted T cell population. Genomic DNA was isolated from every sorted fraction and measured by UV absorbance on a Nanodrop 2000c.

Overall study outcomes, separate from this receptor: Rarefaction of sorted-subset datasets indicated incomplete sequencing despite the large sequencing depth. Naive subsets generally had larger estimated clonotype richness than memory subsets did. Sharing across a few donors was observed for 5% to 6.5% of naive CD4, 3.5% of naive CD8, 2.3% of memory CD4, and about 0.4% of memory CD8 clonotypes. Sampling was restricted to blood, and TCR repertoires in tissue are likely to differ from TCR repertoires in blood. Compared with non-shared clonotypes, the clonotypes found in all four sorted-subset donors had higher generation probabilities. Based on pairwise subsampling, the degree of clonotype sharing among donors was expected to be affected by sequencing depth. The small number of donors limited the genetic and exposure-history diversity represented.

A word on this clone: The antigen it recognizes is unknown. No qualities accompany the bases; no much larger clone lies one base away.

TCR CDR3 regions were amplified from genomic DNA by multiplex PCR using the deep immunoSEQ assay. Extracted genomic DNA from each cell subset was distributed evenly across all wells of several immunoSEQ 96-well plates, and each plate was treated as a replicate. Each replicate PCR for sorted subsets received about 180 ng genomic DNA, equal to some 32,000 T cell genomes. Purified libraries were quantified with a Qubit 3.0 fluorometer, sized on a Bioanalyzer 2100, and re-quantified with the KAPA Library Quantification kit. Every immunoSEQ 96-well plate was sequenced on a dedicated single-read 150-cycle Illumina NextSeq 550 flow cell. Turning to the authors' computational methods: The immunoSEQ output contained only junctional sequences without quality scores, so filtering could not match that applied to full-length reads. To assign V/J genes and CDR3, sequences were annotated against IMGT germline references using PyIR, a Python wrapper for IgBLAST v1.9. Reads were filtered out if the reads had weak V/J assignments (E-value above 1e-6), no CDR3, stop codons, out-of-frame junctions, or ambiguous translated residues. V3J clonotypes were defined by identical inferred V gene, J gene, and CDR3 amino acid sequence. To compute the percentage overlap between repertoires, the number of shared unique clonotypes was divided by the size of the smaller repertoire. Repertoire richness was assessed with RTK rarefaction, the Chao1 estimator, and Recon v2.1 estimates of unobserved clonotypes. Generation probabilities were computed with OLGA for all TCRbeta clonotypes obtained by the gDNA method from a few donors. TCRdb's version of the immuneACCESS table is confined to in-frame rearrangements and falls short of the full clone set. An unresolved V gene accounts for under half of the shortfall where checked; the remainder is of unknown origin. The DNA was the basis for D and trimming; V, J and clone size are from that table. This sample comprises hundreds of thousands of clones, nearly 98% of them detected only once. The ten largest clones capture 0.3% of the sample.

The receptor was derived from a man aged 30 to 39 in good health. The sequenced material came from naive CD8+ T cells sorted from blood. The cell subset or site label here, explained by the study, means: CD45RA+CCR7+. This receptor chain uses TRBV7-6 and TRBJ2-3; 9 bases in the junction line up with TRBD2. CDR3 region: CASSPRWREGGTDTQYF. In nucleotide form, the sequence is TGTGCCAGCAGCCCCCGTTGGCGGGAGGGAGGCACAGATACGCAGTATTTT.